Given below is one T cell receptor (beta chain) in context. The antigen remains undetermined. CDR1 and CDR2 from the germline V gene are MGHDK and SYGVNS. This CDR3 is 14 amino acids long. Trimming cost V 1 base and J 5 bases; bases outside gene matches: 3. The sample is drawn from a study of CD8+ T cells in alopecia areata. At the level of the study: Tofacitinib administration to treated patients was oral, at 5 to 10 mg twice daily.

Study observations and caveats: Uncertainty about whether baseline CD8+ expansion is linked to response remains, with one nonresponder. Affected scalp, especially in alopecia totalis/universalis, had a higher clonality than normal scalp did.

As for treatment: oral pan-JAK inhibitor, 5-10 mg twice daily. RNA was extracted and reverse transcribed into cDNA as the sequencing template. Generated by immunoSEQ multiplex PCR, the TCRdb table keeps only in-frame clones and is missing some. Of 200,000 to 250,000 clones in the sample, around 57% were seen once. This receptor was taken from a human donor with alopecia areata. The chain employs TRBV25-1 and TRBJ2-7; TRBD1 aligns across 9 bases. The specimen comprised CD4+ T cells sorted from blood, sampled at week 4, from a patient treated with tofacitinib. The CDR3 nucleotides are TGTGCCAGCAGTGAATGGGACAGGGTGGACGAGCAGTACTTC. It is translated as CASSEWDRVDEQYF.